The 31 T cell receptor beta chains below were found in one sample sequenced in a study of shared clonotypes between healthy human individuals. Sequencing used immunoSEQ multiplex PCR; TCRdb keeps in-frame clones, though not all of them. The repertoire consists of about 320,000 clones, with 87% occurring once and the leading ten covering about 17%. Sequencing was carried out using memory CD8+ T cells sorted from blood. The subset denotes: CD45RO+ cells pooled with CCR7-negative TemRA cells. The receptors come from a man younger than 35 in good health.

This chain uses TRBV6-5 with TRBJ2-7; D assignment may be TRBD1 or TRBD2 (6 bases each). In germline, CDR1 is MNHEY, CDR2 SVGAGI. Trimming removed 0 bases from V and 7 bases from J, with 13 bases in between. This CDR3 is 14 amino acids long. The CDR3: CASSYSKGGWEQYF. For the CDR3, the DNA is TGTGCCAGCAGTTACTCGAAGGGGGGTTGGGAGCAGTACTTC.

This clone came up once. The chain is built from TRBV29-1 and TRBJ2-7; 10 bases map to TRBD2. The CDR3 totals 13 residues. Germline V gives CDR1 SQVTM, CDR2 ANQGSEA. The trim removed 4 bases at V and 6 bases at J, leaving 6 bases unmatched. CDR3 protein: CSVVSSGRSEQYF. CDR3 sequence (DNA): TGCAGCGTTGTTTCTAGCGGGAGAAGCGAGCAGTACTTC.

The chain carries TRBV27 and TRBJ2-1, with 8 bases that match TRBD2. V lost 2 bases, J lost 6 bases, and 18 bases stayed unmatched. The V gene's germline CDR1 is MNHEY and CDR2 SMNVEV (reference sequence). This CDR3 comprises 19 residues. The CDR3 DNA sequence: TGTGCCAGCAGTTTACCGAAGCATTCGAGCGGGGGCCCTACCAATGAGCAGTTCTTC. This sequence encodes CASSLPKHSSGGPTNEQFF.

This chain links TRBV6-5 with TRBJ2-2; D is unclear. Per germline, CDR1 MNHEY and CDR2 SVGAGI. The CDR3 runs 13 residues. V shed 0 bases and J shed 1 base, with 0 bases lying between them. The CDR3 DNA follows: TGTGCCAGCAGTTACTCGAACACCGGGGAGCTGTTTTTT. Translated, it gives CASSYSNTGELFF.

The J gene is TRBJ2-5, the V gene TRBV7-9; possibly TRBD2 for D (6 bases). The CDR3 contains 16 residues. Per germline, CDR1 SEHNR and CDR2 FQNEAQ (reference sequence). Trimming pared 0 bases from V and 4 bases from J, leaving 15 bases between. DNA for the CDR3: TGTGCCAGCAGCTTAGCTTCGCGGAGGGGCGGAGAGACCCAGTACTTC. This gives the protein CASSLASRRGGETQYF.

V gene TRBV7-9 combines with J gene TRBJ2-7; possible D gene TRBD1, 5 bases. The CDR3 runs to 13 residues. V was trimmed by 5 bases and J by 2 bases, leaving 10 bases between them. Germline CDR1 SEHNR, CDR2 FQNEAQ (reference sequence). CDR3 nucleotides: TGTGCCAGCAGCGCAAGGGGCGCCTACGAGCAGTACTTC. It translates to CASSARGAYEQYF. The full variable domain, with the rest looked up from reference TRBV7-9 and TRBJ2-7, is DTGVSQNPRHKITKRGQNVTFRCDPISEHNRLYWYRQTLGQGPEFLTYFQNEAQLEKSRLLSDRFSAERPKGSFSTLEIQRTEQGDSAMYLCASSARGAYEQYFGPGTRLTVT.

The chain combines TRBV30 with TRBJ2-7; tentatively, D is TRBD1 or TRBD2 (5 bases each). CDR3 length equals 13 residues. Trimming took off 5 bases at V and 3 bases at J, with 14 bases between the two ends. The germline V gene encodes CDR1 GTSNPN and CDR2 SVGIG (reference sequence). The CDR3 is CAWSWGKSYEQYF. The CDR3 bases are TGTGCCTGGTCTTGGGGGAAAAGCTACGAGCAGTACTTC.

The rearrangement joins TRBV30 to TRBJ1-4; unclear D gene. CDR1 and CDR2 from the germline V gene are GTSNPN and SVGIG (reference sequence). The CDR3 covers 16 residues. Trimming took off 4 bases at V and 0 bases at J, with 15 bases between the two ends. The CDR3, as DNA: TGTGCCTGGACCATGCGATTAACGGCAACTAATGAAAAACTGTTTTTT. Protein product: CAWTMRLTATNEKLFF.

The chain links TRBV5-6 to TRBJ2-1; D remains ambiguous. Germline values: CDR1 SGHDT, CDR2 YYEEEE. The V gene lost 1 base and the J gene lost 7 bases, with 18 bases spanning the gap. This CDR3 is built from 16 residues. CDR3 DNA: TGTGCCAGCAGCTTGTTTGTACACTCAGGTGGGAATGAGCAGTTCTTC. This translates into CASSLFVHSGGNEQFF.

This clone was recorded only once. This chain joins TRBV6-5 and TRBJ2-7; D unclear. In germline, CDR1 is MNHEY, CDR2 SVGAGI. This CDR3 has 13 amino acids. V was cut by 2 bases and J by 3 bases, with 8 bases left in between. The CDR3 nucleotides read TGTGCCAGCAGTTACCTACAAAACTACGAGCAGTACTTC. The encoded protein is CASSYLQNYEQYF.

The rearrangement uses TRBV18 and TRBJ2-2; D could derive from TRBD1 or TRBD2 (6 bases each). V shed 0 bases and J shed 7 bases, with 12 bases lying between them. Germline assignment: CDR1 KGHSH and CDR2 LQKENI. The CDR3 has 15 residues. CDR3 loop: CASSPPSRGRGELFF. The CDR3 DNA reads as TGTGCCAGCTCACCACCCTCTCGGGGGCGCGGGGAGCTGTTTTTT. Drawing the rest from reference TRBV18 and TRBJ2-2, the complete variable domain is NAGVMQNPRHLVRRRGQEARLRCSPMKGHSHVYWYRQLPEEGLKFMVYLQKENIIDESGMPKERFSAEFPKEGPSILRIQQVVRGDSAAYFCASSPPSRGRGELFFGEGSRLTVL.

To note about this clone: Other DNA variants within this sample encode the same CDR3. J is TRBJ2-7 and V is TRBV11-2; no definite D call. Germline values: CDR1 SGHAT, CDR2 FQNNGV. V lost 1 base and J lost 4, with 8 bases in between. The CDR3 is 13 amino acids. This chain's CDR3 is CASSLGPSYEQYF. Here the CDR3 DNA reads TGTGCCAGCAGCTTAGGCCCTTCTTACGAGCAGTACTTC.

This chain connects TRBV27 to TRBJ2-7; 7 nucleotides agree with TRBD1. This CDR3 region has 15 residues. Germline V gene data show CDR1 as MNHEY and CDR2 as SMNVEV (reference sequence). The junction had 5 bases not matched to a gene; V was cut back by 2 bases and J by 1 base. CDR3 protein: CASSLRGQSSYEQYF. The CDR3 bases are TGTGCCAGCAGTTTAAGGGGACAGAGTTCCTACGAGCAGTACTTC.

The J gene is TRBJ2-3, the V gene TRBV30; 7 positions match TRBD1. With V trimmed by 0 bases and J by 4 bases, 4 bases remained unmatched. CDR1 and CDR2 from the germline V gene are GTSNPN and SVGIG (reference sequence). This CDR3 spans 14 amino acids. The CDR3 DNA is TGTGCCTGGAGTGTAAAGGGGGCCGCAGATACGCAGTATTTT. It is translated as CAWSVKGAADTQYF.

The CDR3: CASSRSGKKNEQYF. Written as DNA, the CDR3 is TGTGCCAGCAGCAGGAGCGGAAAAAAAAACGAGCAGTACTTC. V is TRBV5-6 and J is TRBJ2-7, with D perhaps matching TRBD2 (5 bases). The germline V and J ends were trimmed by 4 bases and 5 bases, with 16 bases remaining between them. The CDR3 is 14 amino acids. Looked up from germline, CDR1 is SGHDT and CDR2 is YYEEEE.

This clone was seen only a few times. The chain joins TRBV5-6 to TRBJ2-6; D possibly uses TRBD1 or TRBD2 (5 bases each). CDR3 length equals 19 residues. Looked up from germline, CDR1 is SGHDT and CDR2 is YYEEEE. Between the trimmed V and J ends, which lost 2 bases and 0 bases, there was a span of 18 bases. The CDR3 nucleotides are TGTGCCAGCAGCTTACCCCCCGGGACGCTTAGCTCTGGGGCCAACGTCCTGACTTTC. Residues: CASSLPPGTLSSGANVLTF. Filled out from reference TRBV5-6 and TRBJ2-6, the complete variable domain reads DAGVTQSPTHLIKTRGQQVTLRCSPKSGHDTVSWYQQALGQGPQFIFQYYEEEERQRGNFPDRFSGHQFPNYSSELNVNALLLGDSALYLCASSLPPGTLSSGANVLTFGAGSRLTVL.

The chain combines TRBV5-1 with TRBJ2-1; TRBD1 agrees at 7 bases. The V gene end was trimmed by 1 base and the J gene end by 3 bases; junction bases not matched to a gene: 4. The CDR3 loop spans 15 amino acids. In germline, CDR1 is SGHRS, CDR2 YFSETQ. The CDR3 sequence is CASSLTRGNYNEQFF. The CDR3 coding sequence is TGCGCCAGCAGCTTGACCAGGGGGAACTACAATGAGCAGTTCTTC.

The chain links TRBV18 to TRBJ2-1; 7 nucleotides align to TRBD1. The trim removed 3 bases at V and 4 bases at J, leaving 9 bases unmatched. CDR3 size: 16 residues. Germline CDR1 reads KGHSH; CDR2 reads LQKENI. The CDR3 protein is CASSPSTGATYNEQFF. The CDR3 DNA is TGTGCCAGCTCACCCTCAACAGGGGCGACGTACAATGAGCAGTTCTTC.

J is TRBJ1-2 and V is TRBV29-1; no reliable D call. With 1 base removed from V and 4 bases from J, the gap between germline ends came to 10 bases. Germline-derived CDR1 and CDR2 are SQVTM and ANQGSEA. CDR3 length: 13 amino acids. The CDR3 region has the DNA TGCAGCGTTGAAGCGGCGTGGGCCTATGGCTACACCTTC. Translation gives CSVEAAWAYGYTF.

The chain couples TRBV6-5 to TRBJ2-7; D unclear. Trimming took off 2 bases at V and 1 base at J, with 12 bases between the two ends. The CDR3 sequence is 15 residues long. Germline CDR1 and CDR2: MNHEY and SVGAGI. CDR3 sequence reads: CASSYRSNPSYEQYF. As DNA, the CDR3 is TGTGCCAGCAGTTACCGTAGCAACCCATCCTACGAGCAGTACTTC.

V and J are TRBV2 and TRBJ1-3; 7 bases agree with TRBD1. Trimming cost V 8 bases and J 0 bases; bases outside gene matches: 10. The germline CDR1 and CDR2 sequences are SNHLY and FYNNEI. This CDR3 comprises 16 residues. CDR3 sequence reads: CASSWDSDFSGNTIYF. As DNA, the CDR3 is TGTGCCAGCTCTTGGGACAGCGATTTCTCTGGAAACACCATATATTTT.

Remarks on this clone: This could be a read error, since a much larger clone is one nucleotide away. Other nucleotide sequences from this sample produce the same CDR3. The chain recombines TRBV4-1 with TRBJ2-7, with 12 positions matching TRBD2. The CDR3 has 15 amino acids. The germline V gene encodes CDR1 MGHRA and CDR2 YSYEKL. Losses at the gene ends were 1 base for V and 3 bases for J; bases not matched to a gene: 1. The CDR3 DNA sequence: TGCGCCAGCAGCCAAGGGACTAGCGGGGTCTACGAGCAGTACTTC. This encodes CASSQGTSGVYEQYF.

The V and J genes are TRBV27 and TRBJ1-4; D remains ambiguous. The CDR3 loop spans 14 amino acids. V gave up 6 bases and J gave up 6 bases, with 14 bases separating them. CDR1 MNHEY and CDR2 SMNVEV come from the germline V gene (reference sequence). The CDR3 sequence: CASSSMGPHEKLFF. The CDR3 bases are TGTGCCAGCAGCTCTATGGGTCCTCATGAAAAACTGTTTTTT.

In its sample, this clone was seen once. The genes are TRBV7-2 and TRBJ2-7; 9 nucleotides align to TRBD1. The CDR3 is made up of 14 amino acids. CDR1 SGHTA and CDR2 FQGNSA come from the germline V gene. The trim removed 2 bases at V and 2 bases at J, leaving 1 base unmatched. Here the CDR3 DNA reads TGTGCCAGCAGCTTATGGACAGGGGCCTACGAGCAGTACTTC. Its translation is CASSLWTGAYEQYF. The full variable domain, rest sourced from reference TRBV7-2 and TRBJ2-7, is GAGVSQSPSNKVTEKGKDVELRCDPISGHTALYWYRQSLGQGLEFLIYFQGNSAPDKSGLPSDRFSAERTGGSVSTLTIQRTQQEDSAVYLCASSLWTGAYEQYFGPGTRLTVT.

The V call is TRBV4-1, the J call TRBJ2-3, with 11 bases fitting TRBD2. The CDR3 covers 17 residues. J lost 4 bases, V lost 0 bases, and 6 bases had no gene match. CDR1 and CDR2 (germline): MGHRA, YSYEKL. CDR3 DNA: TGCGCCAGCAGCCAAGAAAAAACTAGCGGGAGTTCAGATACGCAGTATTTT. It encodes CASSQEKTSGSSDTQYF.

Of note for this clone: Other DNA sequences in this specimen translate into the identical CDR3. This rearrangement joins TRBV6-1 to TRBJ2-2, with 8 positions matching TRBD1. Germline V gene lookup returns CDR1 MNHNS and CDR2 SASEGT. CDR3 length: 14 residues. With 4 bases clipped from V and 5 bases from J, the junction kept 3 bases outside the gene matches. The CDR3 spells CASSATGVTGELFF. The DNA of the CDR3 is TGTGCCAGCAGTGCGACAGGGGTAACCGGGGAGCTGTTTTTT.

The J gene is TRBJ2-5, the V gene TRBV2, with 8 bases matching TRBD2. The CDR3 sequence is 15 residues long. Trimming removed 6 bases from V and 2 bases from J; junction bases left unmatched: 8. Germline-derived CDR1 and CDR2 are SNHLY and FYNNEI. CDR3 nucleotides: TGTGCCAGCAGGGACGAGCAGCGGGAGCAAGAGACCCAGTACTTC. Its protein is CASRDEQREQETQYF.

The V and J genes are TRBV27 and TRBJ1-1; D not certain. CDR1 is MNHEY and CDR2 is SMNVEV in the germline V gene (reference sequence). The CDR3 consists of 12 residues. V lost 5 bases to trimming and J lost 5 bases, with 9 bases between them. In nucleotides, the CDR3 is TGTGCCAGCAGTGCTATCGGTACTGAAGCTTTCTTT. This sequence encodes CASSAIGTEAFF.

The CDR3 DNA reads TGTGCCATCAGTGGAGGACAGGGAATATTTCGCGAGCAGTACTTC. This gives the protein CAISGGQGIFREQYF. The rearrangement links TRBV10-3 to TRBJ2-7; the match to TRBD1 covers 8 bases. Trimming at V came to 4 bases and at J to 6 bases, leaving 11 bases not matched to a gene. The length of the CDR3 is 15 residues. Germline lookup yields CDR1 ENHRY and CDR2 SYGVKD.

In nucleotides, the CDR3 is TGTGCCAGCAGCTCCCCCCAGAAATGGGCCCTAGCCAAAAACATTCAGTACTTC. Amino acids: CASSSPQKWALAKNIQYF. The rearrangement joins TRBV7-9 to TRBJ2-4; D not resolved. The V gene's germline CDR1 is SEHNR and CDR2 FQNEAQ (reference sequence). V was trimmed by 4 bases and J by 0 bases, leaving 19 bases between them. The CDR3 has 18 amino acids.

The chain has TRBV4-1 and TRBJ2-7; D not resolved. This CDR3 comprises 15 residues. V shed 1 base and J shed 5 bases, with 15 bases lying between them. CDR1 is MGHRA, CDR2 YSYEKL, per germline. Here the CDR3 DNA reads TGCGCCAGCAGCCAAGCCATTCTGAACCCCCACGAGCAGTACTTC. Its protein product is CASSQAILNPHEQYF.